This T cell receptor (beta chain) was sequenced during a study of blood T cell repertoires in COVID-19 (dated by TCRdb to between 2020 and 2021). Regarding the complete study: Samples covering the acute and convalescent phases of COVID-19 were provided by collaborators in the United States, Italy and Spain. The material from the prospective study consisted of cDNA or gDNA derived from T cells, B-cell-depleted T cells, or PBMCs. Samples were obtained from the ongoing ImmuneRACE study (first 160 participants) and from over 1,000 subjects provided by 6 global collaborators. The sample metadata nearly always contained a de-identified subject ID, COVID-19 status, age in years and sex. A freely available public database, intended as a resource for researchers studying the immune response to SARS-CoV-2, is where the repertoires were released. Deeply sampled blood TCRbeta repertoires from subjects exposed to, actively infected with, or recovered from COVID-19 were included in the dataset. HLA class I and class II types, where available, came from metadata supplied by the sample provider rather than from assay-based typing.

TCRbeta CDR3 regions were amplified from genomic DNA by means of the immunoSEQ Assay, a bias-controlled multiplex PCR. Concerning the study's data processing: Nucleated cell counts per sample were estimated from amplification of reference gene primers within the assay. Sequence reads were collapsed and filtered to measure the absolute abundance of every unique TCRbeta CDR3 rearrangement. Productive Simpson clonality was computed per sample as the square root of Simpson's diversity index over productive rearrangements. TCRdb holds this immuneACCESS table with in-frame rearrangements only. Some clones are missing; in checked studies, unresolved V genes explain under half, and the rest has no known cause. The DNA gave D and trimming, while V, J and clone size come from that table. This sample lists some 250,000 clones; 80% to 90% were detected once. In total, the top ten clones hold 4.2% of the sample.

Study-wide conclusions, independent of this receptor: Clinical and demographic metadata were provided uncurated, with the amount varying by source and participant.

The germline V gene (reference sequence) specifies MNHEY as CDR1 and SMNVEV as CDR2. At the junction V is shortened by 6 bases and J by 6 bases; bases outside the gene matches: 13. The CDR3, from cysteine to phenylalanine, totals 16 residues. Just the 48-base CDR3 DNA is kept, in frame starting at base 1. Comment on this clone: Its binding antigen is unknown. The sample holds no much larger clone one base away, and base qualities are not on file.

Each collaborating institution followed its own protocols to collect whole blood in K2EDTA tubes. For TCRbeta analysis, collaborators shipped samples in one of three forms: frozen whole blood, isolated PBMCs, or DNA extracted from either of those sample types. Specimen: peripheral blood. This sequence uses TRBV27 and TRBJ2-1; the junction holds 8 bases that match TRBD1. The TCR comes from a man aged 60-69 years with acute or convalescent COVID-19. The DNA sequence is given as TGTGCCAGCAGCCTGCTGGGGGCAGGGGGCCTCAATGAGCAGTTCTTC. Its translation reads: CASSLLGAGGLNEQFF.